The entry below gives a single TCR beta chain sequence along with its context. Germline V CDR1 and CDR2: LNHDA, SQIVND (reference sequence). Trimming at V came to 8 bases and at J to 6 bases, leaving 5 bases not matched to a gene. The CDR3 consists of 12 residues. Each CDR3 protein is one row after TCRdb ran MiXCR on the reads. The table shows roughly 320,000 distinct CDR3 sequences, with 9.5% occurring only once. This entry comes from a study of T cell repertoires in cytomegalovirus infection. Study in general: Through public TCR beta signatures, both CMV infection and matching HLA type were indicated.

The source of this sequence is a human donor in good health (CMV status not recorded). Some clones in this sample may be carry-over from other donors' samples. The V call is TRBV19, the J call TRBJ1-2; 8 nucleotides align to TRBD1. Sequencing used PBMCs. The DNA for the CDR3 is TGTGCCAGTGGGACAGGCCCTAATGGCTACACCTTC. Translation gives CASGTGPNGYTF.